This T cell receptor beta chain is drawn from a study of naive and memory T cell subsets (dated by TCRdb to about 2017). The study in broad terms: The figure summarizing these samples reported some ten blood donors, 7 tuberculin skin test biopsies and 3 saline control biopsies. PCR2 was typically a SYBR Green qPCR stopped at a set threshold; low-input samples could instead use end-point PCR (approximately 6 cycles).

The receptor library was made with 5' RACE. The ligated cDNA was amplified in four rounds of PCR with nested alpha and beta constant region primers together with the SP2 primer. For the blood and skin samples, TCR RNA was reverse transcribed with SuperScript IV using primers for the alpha and beta constant regions. Using T4 RNA ligase 1, an oligonucleotide carrying both the Illumina SP2 primer and a UMI was ligated onto the 3' end of the cDNA. The 12-nucleotide UMI consisted of two random hexamers with an eight-base spacer between the hexamers to prevent hairpin formation. From the second PCR onward, TCR alpha and beta chain libraries were processed separately, and dual indexing was applied for multiplexing. After pooling, the indexed libraries were analyzed by capillary electrophoresis and sequenced on either an Illumina MiSeq or NextSeq. To boost base diversity and improve cluster recognition, PhiX DNA at roughly 4.5-8% was spiked into the libraries. The original pipeline was this. Demultiplexor took UMIs from read 2, joined the UMIs to the TCR sequence from read 1, and separated reads according to sample indices. V and J genes and V-J junctions were identified by Decombinator, and each TCR was assigned a five-part identifier that included V and J deletions. Collapsinator used UMIs to correct sequencing errors and PCR amplification heterogeneity, producing a UMI-based abundance for each TCR. CDR3Translator converted identifiers to nucleotide sequence, translated to amino acids, and extracted CDR3 regions using terminal motifs. After normalization to the amount of input RNA, error-corrected alpha and beta TCR counts from blood and skin were compared. The raw public reads went through TCRdb reprocessing: fastp at Q25, MiXCR clone calling, in-frame beta chains kept. Here each entry gathers all rows of one CDR3 protein and keeps the most common genes and DNA. TCRdb's processing, not the authors' own work, is the source of the V and J calls. The sample table contains about 57,000 distinct CDR3 sequences; only one count was recorded for around 7.3% of them. The top ten clones comprise over 8% of the sample.

Comments on this clonotype: The target of this receptor is not known. Nothing much larger sits one base from this clone, and base qualities are not available.

Germline trimming: 10 bases from V, 1 base from J; junction bases outside gene matches: 10. From cysteine to phenylalanine, the CDR3 is 15 amino acids long. Left in the record is the CDR3 DNA by itself, 45 bases read in frame from the first base. Looking up the germline V gene yields CDR1 MNHNS and CDR2 SASEGT. Results and caveats for the whole study, not just this receptor: The potential sensitivity of the RNA-based method to TCR transcript changes with T cell activation and differentiation was acknowledged.

The study described a robust, sensitive protocol for amplifying, sequencing and analyzing TCRs, using 3' ligation of a UMI-containing oligonucleotide to TCR cDNA. Whole blood analysis involved drawing roughly 2.4 ml of peripheral blood from adult healthy volunteers into Tempus tubes and then extracting RNA following the manufacturer's instructions. Total RNA was treated with RQ1 DNase, without cell sorting, prior to reverse transcription, with an input of about 1 to 1000 ng being targeted. To check how robust the pipeline was in samples where T cells make up a minority population, libraries were built from skin biopsies and whole blood.

Recombination joined TRBV6-1 with TRBJ1-2, with 9 middle bases fitting TRBD1. The receptor was derived from a female donor in good health. The base sequence is TGTGCCATCGCTATGGGGACAGGGCATAACTATGGCTACACCTTC. Translated, this is CAIAMGTGHNYGYTF.